The clone carrying this TCR beta chain has a count of ten or more. Its antigen is undetermined. V was trimmed by 5 bases and J by 5 bases, leaving 16 bases between them. Looked up from germline, CDR1 is MNHEY and CDR2 is SMNVEV (reference sequence). This CDR3 spans 14 amino acids. This sample stems from a study of T-cell memory formation after mild COVID-19. Study-level information: Clustering of TCRs was largely donor specific.

Study-level results: Clones contracting day 15 to 85 were balanced CD4/CD8; later expanders leaned CD4+. Most CD4+ clones that shrank were in CM and EM, while CD8+ ones turned up in EMRA. Specificity for SARS-CoV-2 was not confirmed among the second-wave clones peaking on day 37.

TCRdb re-called the 5' RACE reads through MiXCR, storing one row per CDR3 protein. Among approximately 300,000 distinct CDR3 sequences listed, approximately 8% were seen once. The gene calls are TRBV27 and TRBJ2-7, with D possibly called TRBD1 or TRBD2 (7 bases each). The receptor was isolated from a man in his late teens or twenties who had mild COVID-19 (a few samples of this study predate the infection). Cell type and time point are not known. Specimen: PBMCs or a T cell subset sorted from them (not recorded which). In DNA, the CDR3 is TGTGCCAGCAGTCCACAGGGGAGGGAGAACGAGCAGTACTTC. Protein sequence: CASSPQGRENEQYF.